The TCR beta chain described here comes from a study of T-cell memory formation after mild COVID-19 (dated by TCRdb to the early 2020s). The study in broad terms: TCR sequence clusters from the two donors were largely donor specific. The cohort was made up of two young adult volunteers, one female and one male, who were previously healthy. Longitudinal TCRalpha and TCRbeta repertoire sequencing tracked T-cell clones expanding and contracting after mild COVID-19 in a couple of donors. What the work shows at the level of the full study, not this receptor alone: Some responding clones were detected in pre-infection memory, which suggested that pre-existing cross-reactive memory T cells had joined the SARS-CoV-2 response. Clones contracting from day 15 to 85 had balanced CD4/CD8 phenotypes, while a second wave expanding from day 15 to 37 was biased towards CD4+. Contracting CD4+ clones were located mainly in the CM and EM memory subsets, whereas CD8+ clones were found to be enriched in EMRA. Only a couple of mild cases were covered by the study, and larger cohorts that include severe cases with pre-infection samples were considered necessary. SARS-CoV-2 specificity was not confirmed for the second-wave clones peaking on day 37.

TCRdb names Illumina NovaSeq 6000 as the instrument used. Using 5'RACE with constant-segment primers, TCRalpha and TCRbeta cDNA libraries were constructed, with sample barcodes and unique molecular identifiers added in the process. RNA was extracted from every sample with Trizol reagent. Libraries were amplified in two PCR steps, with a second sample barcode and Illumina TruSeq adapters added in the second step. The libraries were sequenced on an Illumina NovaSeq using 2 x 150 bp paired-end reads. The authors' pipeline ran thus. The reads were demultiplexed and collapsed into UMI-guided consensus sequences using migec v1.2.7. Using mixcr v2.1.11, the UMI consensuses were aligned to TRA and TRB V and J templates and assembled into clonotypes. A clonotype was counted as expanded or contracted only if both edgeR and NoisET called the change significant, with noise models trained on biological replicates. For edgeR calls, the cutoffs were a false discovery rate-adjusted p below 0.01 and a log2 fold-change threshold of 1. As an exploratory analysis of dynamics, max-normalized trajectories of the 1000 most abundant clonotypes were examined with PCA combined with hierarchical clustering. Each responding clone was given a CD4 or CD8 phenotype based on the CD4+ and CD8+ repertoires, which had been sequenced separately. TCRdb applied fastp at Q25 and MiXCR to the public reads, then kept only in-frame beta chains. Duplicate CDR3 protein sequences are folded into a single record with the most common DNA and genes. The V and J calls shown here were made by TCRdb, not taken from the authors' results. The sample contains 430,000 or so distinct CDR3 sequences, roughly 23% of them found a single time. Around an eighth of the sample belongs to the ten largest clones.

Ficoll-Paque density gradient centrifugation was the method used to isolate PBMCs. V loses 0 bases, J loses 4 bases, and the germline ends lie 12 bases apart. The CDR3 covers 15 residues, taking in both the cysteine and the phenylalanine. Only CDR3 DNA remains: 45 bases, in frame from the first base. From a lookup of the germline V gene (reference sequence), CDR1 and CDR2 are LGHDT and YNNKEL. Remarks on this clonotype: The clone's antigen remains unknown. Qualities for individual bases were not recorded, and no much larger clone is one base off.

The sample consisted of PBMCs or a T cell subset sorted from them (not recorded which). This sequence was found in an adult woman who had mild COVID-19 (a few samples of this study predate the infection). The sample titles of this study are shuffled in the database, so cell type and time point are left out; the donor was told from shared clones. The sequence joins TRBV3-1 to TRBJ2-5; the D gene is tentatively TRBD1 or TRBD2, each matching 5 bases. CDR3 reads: CASSQDEGSGETQYF. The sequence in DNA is TGTGCCAGCAGCCAAGACGAGGGGAGCGGAGAGACCCAGTACTTC.